This TCR beta chain was observed in a study of T cells in Graves' hyperthyroidism and ophthalmopathy. Broader study findings: Ophthalmopathy prediction by the model preceded onset by a median about 6 months. Within blood appeared most thyroid clonotypes that had expanded above 0.001. From stable hyperthyroidism, ophthalmopathy was separated by a 13 V-J model.

CDR1 and CDR2 from the germline V gene are LGHDT and YNNKEL (reference sequence). This CDR3 has 15 amino acids. V trimming: 6 bases; J trimming: 4 bases; junction bases outside the gene matches: 7. Lactation, pregnancy, other autoimmune disease or uncontrolled infection led to exclusion of patients. Concerning this clonotype itself: Its specificity is not known.

From RNA transcripts, TCR beta CDR3 regions were amplified. Researchers ran a first-round RT-PCR on the TCR CDR3 using the HTBI primer set. TCRdb re-derived calls from the multiplex PCR reads in MiXCR, one entry per CDR3 protein. Among 300,000 to 400,000 distinct CDR3 sequences, 15% to 20% were seen once, and the ten largest hold roughly 49%. The source is a woman between 45 and 65 years old with Graves' hyperthyroidism. The chain couples TRBV3-1 to TRBJ1-3; the match to TRBD1 covers 9 bases. The source material was blood. In DNA form, the CDR3 reads TGTGCCAGCAGACCACAGGGGGCGAAGGGAAACACCATATATTTT. This encodes CASRPQGAKGNTIYF.